The sample holds a few counts of the clone carrying this T cell receptor beta chain. Its antigen is not identified. The library was built for alpha chains, so this beta chain is an off-target read and its size means little. These data belong to a study of spatial heterogeneity in lung cancer. General study results and limits: Counts of expanded alpha and beta TCRs within tumors tracked the tumor nonsynonymous mutation count.

Time point noted: sample taken at primary tumor resection. Unsorted tumor, nontumor lung tissue or cryopreserved PBMC supplied the whole RNA. TCRdb itself ran the 5' RACE reads through MiXCR, one entry per CDR3 protein. The table has over 5,500 distinct CDR3 sequences, less than 15% seen once; the top ten hold under 11%. This CDR3 has 13 amino acids. Germline CDR1 and CDR2: LNHDA and SQIVND (reference sequence). V lost 9 bases, J lost 6 bases, and 6 bases stayed unmatched. This TCR came from a male donor with early-stage non-small cell lung cancer. The chain links TRBV19 to TRBJ1-5; 9 nucleotides align to TRBD1. This specimen consisted of lung tumor tissue, obtained at surgery. In DNA form, the CDR3 reads TGTGCCAGCGGACAGGGGCGCGCTCAGCCCCAGCATTTT. This codes for CASGQGRAQPQHF. The complete variable domain, with remaining parts taken from reference TRBV19 and TRBJ1-5, reads DGGITQSPKYLFRKEGQNVTLSCEQNLNHDAMYWYRQDPGQGLRLIYYSQIVNDFQKGDIAEGYSVSREKKESFPLTVTSAQKNPTAFYLCASGQGRAQPQHFGDGTRLSIL.